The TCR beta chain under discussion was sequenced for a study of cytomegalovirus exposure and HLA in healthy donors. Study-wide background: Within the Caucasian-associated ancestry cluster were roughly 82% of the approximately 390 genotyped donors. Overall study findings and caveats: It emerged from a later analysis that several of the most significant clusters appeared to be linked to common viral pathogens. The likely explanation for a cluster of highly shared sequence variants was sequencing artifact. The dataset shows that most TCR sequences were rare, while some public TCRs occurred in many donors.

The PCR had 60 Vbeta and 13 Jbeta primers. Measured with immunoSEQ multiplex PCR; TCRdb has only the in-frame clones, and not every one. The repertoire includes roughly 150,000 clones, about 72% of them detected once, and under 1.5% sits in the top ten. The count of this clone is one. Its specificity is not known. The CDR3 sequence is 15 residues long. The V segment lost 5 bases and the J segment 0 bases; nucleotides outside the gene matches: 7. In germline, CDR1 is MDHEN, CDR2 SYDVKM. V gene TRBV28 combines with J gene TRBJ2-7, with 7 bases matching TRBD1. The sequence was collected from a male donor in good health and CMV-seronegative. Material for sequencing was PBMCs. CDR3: CASSQGGQSSYEQYF. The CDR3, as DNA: TGTGCCAGCAGTCAAGGGGGACAGAGCTCCTACGAGCAGTACTTC.